These 3 T cell receptor beta chains originate from one sample sequenced in a study of blood T cell repertoires in COVID-19. Data came from immunoSEQ multiplex PCR; TCRdb stores just in-frame clones and leaves some out. The sample consists of some 260,000 clones, about 88% of them appearing once. Sequenced input: peripheral blood. The receptors come from a woman aged 40-49 years who had recovered from COVID-19.

This chain uses TRBV5-1 with TRBJ2-3; 12 nucleotides line up with TRBD1. V shed 3 bases and J 6 bases; nucleotides not matched to a gene: 8. The CDR3 covers 16 residues. In germline, CDR1 is SGHRS, CDR2 YFSETQ. The CDR3 spells CASSYGGTGGLDTQYF. The DNA for the CDR3 is TGCGCCAGCAGCTATGGGGGGACAGGGGGCCTGGATACGCAGTATTTT.

The CDR3 DNA reads TGTGCCACCAGTGACCCTGAGGGCTACACCTTC. It translates to CATSDPEGYTF. The gene calls are TRBV24-1 and TRBJ1-2; D remains ambiguous. From germline, CDR1 is KGHDR and CDR2 SFDVKD. Trimming pared 4 bases from V and 8 bases from J, leaving 7 bases between. This CDR3 region has 11 residues.

The V gene is TRBV19, the J gene TRBJ2-1; D perhaps matches TRBD2 (7 bases). Germline-derived CDR1 and CDR2 are LNHDA and SQIVND (reference sequence). There are 15 residues in the CDR3. V lost 1 base to trimming and J lost 4 bases, with 11 bases between them. The CDR3 region has the DNA TGTGCCAGTAGTATAGTCGGGGGGCAGTACAATGAGCAGTTCTTC. This codes for CASSIVGGQYNEQFF.